Listed below are T cell receptor beta chains from one sample, sequenced in a study of OX40 agonist ivuxolimab in advanced cancers. The data were produced by immunoSEQ multiplex PCR, yet TCRdb's version contains in-frame clones alone and is incomplete. The sample gives some 100,000 clones, 90% of which show up once; roughly 0.15% is in the top ten. The sequenced sample was CD4+ or CD8+ T cells sorted from blood, obtained in a trial of the OX40 agonist ivuxolimab. The origin of the receptors is an adult with an advanced solid tumor such as melanoma, head and neck, liver or kidney cancer. CDR3s include the opening cysteine and the closing phenylalanine or tryptophan. A D gene is named only where the DNA matches it firmly. Clone size is not always given. Where it is, it says once, few, many or a class for expanded clones.

V gene: TRBV25-1; J gene: TRBJ2-3; D gene: .; clone size: .; CDR3 protein: CASSLAGGLGDTQYF; CDR3 DNA: TGTGCCAGCAGTCTCGCAGGGGGGCTCGGAGATACGCAGTATTTT
V gene: TRBV6-6; J gene: TRBJ2-6; D gene: .; clone size: .; CDR3 protein: CASSYYRVSGANVLTF; CDR3 DNA: TGTGCCAGCAGTTATTACAGGGTTTCTGGGGCCAACGTCCTGACTTTC
V gene: TRBV5-6; J gene: TRBJ1-2; D gene: TRBD1; clone size: .; CDR3 protein: CASSLLGQGNLRGYTF; CDR3 DNA: TGTGCCAGCAGCCTTTTGGGACAGGGGAATCTCCGAGGCTACACCTTC
V gene: TRBV18; J gene: TRBJ2-2; D gene: .; clone size: .; CDR3 protein: CASSPPSGGTGELFF; CDR3 DNA: TGTGCCAGCTCACCGCCTTCCGGGGGCACCGGGGAGCTGTTTTTT
V gene: TRBV9; J gene: TRBJ1-2; D gene: TRBD1; clone size: .; CDR3 protein: CASSPTGTGGYGYTF; CDR3 DNA: TGTGCCAGCAGCCCCACCGGGACAGGGGGCTATGGCTACACCTTC
V gene: TRBV27; J gene: TRBJ1-4; D gene: .; clone size: .; CDR3 protein: CASSLTTRRQLGEKLFF; CDR3 DNA: TGTGCCAGCAGTTTAACTACCCGACGACAGCTTGGGGAAAAACTGTTTTTT
V gene: TRBV7-8; J gene: TRBJ2-5; D gene: TRBD2; clone size: few; CDR3 protein: CASSPRRLAGRETQYF; CDR3 DNA: TGTGCCAGCAGCCCAAGGAGACTAGCGGGGAGGGAGACCCAGTACTTC
V gene: TRBV19; J gene: TRBJ1-1; D gene: .; clone size: .; CDR3 protein: CASSIQTEAFF; CDR3 DNA: TGTGCCAGTAGTATACAAACTGAAGCTTTCTTT
V gene: TRBV19; J gene: TRBJ1-5; D gene: TRBD1; clone size: few; CDR3 protein: CASSLDRVNQPQHF; CDR3 DNA: TGTGCCAGTAGCCTGGACAGGGTCAATCAGCCCCAGCATTTT
V gene: TRBV5-1; J gene: TRBJ2-3; D gene: .; clone size: .; CDR3 protein: CASSLGLGTQYF; CDR3 DNA: TGCGCCAGCAGCTTGGGTTTAGGGACGCAGTATTTT
V gene: TRBV30; J gene: TRBJ2-6; D gene: .; clone size: .; CDR3 protein: CAWSVGTDHSGANVLTF; CDR3 DNA: TGTGCCTGGAGTGTAGGGACGGACCACTCTGGGGCCAACGTCCTGACTTTC
V gene: TRBV9; J gene: TRBJ2-2; D gene: TRBD1; clone size: .; CDR3 protein: CASQGAINTGELFF; CDR3 DNA: TGTGCCAGCCAGGGGGCAATAAACACCGGGGAGCTGTTTTTT
V gene: TRBV5-1; J gene: TRBJ2-2; D gene: .; clone size: .; CDR3 protein: CASTRRGAGVNTGELFF; CDR3 DNA: TGCGCCAGCACCCGTCGAGGGGCCGGAGTAAACACCGGGGAGCTGTTTTTT
V gene: TRBV23-1; J gene: TRBJ2-4; D gene: .; clone size: once; CDR3 protein: CASSQLRNIQYF; CDR3 DNA: TGCGCCAGCAGTCAATTACGGAACATTCAGTACTTC
V gene: TRBV5-8; J gene: TRBJ1-5; D gene: .; clone size: .; CDR3 protein: CASSFYITSQPQHF; CDR3 DNA: TGTGCCAGCAGCTTCTATATCACGAGTCAGCCCCAGCATTTT
V gene: TRBV19; J gene: TRBJ2-5; D gene: TRBD2; clone size: few; CDR3 protein: CASSRLAGGRGQETQYF; CDR3 DNA: TGTGCCAGTAGTCGCCTAGCGGGGGGCCGGGGTCAAGAGACCCAGTACTTC
V gene: TRBV30; J gene: TRBJ1-3; D gene: .; clone size: .; CDR3 protein: CAWMYDGAHANTIYF; CDR3 DNA: TGTGCCTGGATGTATGATGGGGCGCACGCGAACACCATATATTTT
V gene: TRBV6-6; J gene: TRBJ2-7; D gene: .; clone size: .; CDR3 protein: CASSYIARGYEQYF; CDR3 DNA: TGTGCCAGCAGTTACATTGCCAGGGGCTACGAGCAGTACTTC
V gene: TRBV7-6; J gene: TRBJ2-1; D gene: TRBD2; clone size: .; CDR3 protein: CASSLVLSGGAAEQFF; CDR3 DNA: TGTGCCAGCAGCTTAGTTCTGAGCGGGGGGGCCGCTGAGCAGTTCTTC
V gene: TRBV19; J gene: TRBJ1-1; D gene: .; clone size: .; CDR3 protein: CASSIGGASGAFF; CDR3 DNA: TGTGCCAGTAGTATAGGAGGGGCCTCTGGAGCTTTCTTT
V gene: TRBV29-1; J gene: TRBJ2-7; D gene: TRBD1; clone size: .; CDR3 protein: CSVGTGVSYEQYF; CDR3 DNA: TGCAGCGTCGGGACAGGGGTCTCCTACGAGCAGTACTTC
V gene: TRBV6-1; J gene: TRBJ1-1; D gene: TRBD1; clone size: .; CDR3 protein: CASRHTGTGHYEAFF; CDR3 DNA: TGTGCCAGCAGACACACCGGGACAGGGCACTATGAAGCTTTCTTT
V gene: TRBV5-1; J gene: TRBJ2-7; D gene: .; clone size: .; CDR3 protein: CASSMGGARYEQYF; CDR3 DNA: TGCGCCAGCAGCATGGGGGGGGCGAGATACGAGCAGTACTTC
V gene: TRBV9; J gene: TRBJ1-5; D gene: .; clone size: once; CDR3 protein: CASSGSGANQPQHF; CDR3 DNA: TGTGCCAGCAGCGGATCAGGGGCAAATCAGCCCCAGCATTTT
V gene: TRBV6-6; J gene: TRBJ2-3; D gene: .; clone size: once; CDR3 protein: CASSYSLLRETQYF; CDR3 DNA: TGTGCCAGCAGTTACAGTCTGCTGCGGGAAACGCAGTATTTT
V gene: TRBV2; J gene: TRBJ1-2; D gene: .; clone size: .; CDR3 protein: CASRGSGVPPYGYTF; CDR3 DNA: TGTGCCAGCAGGGGTTCGGGAGTTCCTCCCTATGGCTACACCTTC